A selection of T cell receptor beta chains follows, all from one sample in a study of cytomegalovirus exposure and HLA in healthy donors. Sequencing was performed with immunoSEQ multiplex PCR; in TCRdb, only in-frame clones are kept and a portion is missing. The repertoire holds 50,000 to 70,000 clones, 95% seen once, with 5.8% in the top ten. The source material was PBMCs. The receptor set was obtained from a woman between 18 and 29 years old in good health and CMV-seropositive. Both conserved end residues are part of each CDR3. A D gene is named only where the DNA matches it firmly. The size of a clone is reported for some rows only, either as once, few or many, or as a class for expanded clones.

TGTGCCAGCAGTGATACAGGGTTGGGAGGGGCCAACGTCCTGACTTTC	CASSDTGLGGANVLTF	TRBV6-1	.	TRBJ2-6	.
TGTGCCAGCAAAGATACTAGCGGGAGGACCACTCCCTCCTACAATGAGCAGTTCTTC	CASKDTSGRTTPSYNEQFF	TRBV7-9	once	TRBJ2-1	TRBD2
TGTGCCAGCAGCCCCCAGGTCAGGGGGGAGTCCTACGAGCAGTACTTC	CASSPQVRGESYEQYF	TRBV5-6	.	TRBJ2-7	.
TGTGCCAGCAAGGCACAGGGGGCGTCCTCAAATCAGCCCCAGCATTTT	CASKAQGASSNQPQHF	TRBV5-5	.	TRBJ1-5	TRBD1
TGTGCCAGCAGTTCCCCGGTCCAGGGGTCCGATACGCAGTATTTT	CASSSPVQGSDTQYF	TRBV28	.	TRBJ2-3	.
TGTGCCAGCAGCGTAGTTTCACAACTAGCGGCGCCAGATACGCAGTATTTT	CASSVVSQLAAPDTQYF	TRBV9	.	TRBJ2-3	TRBD2
TGTGCCAGCTCACCACGACAGGGGATGGAGACCCAGTACTTC	CASSPRQGMETQYF	TRBV18	.	TRBJ2-5	TRBD1
TGTGCCAGCACCACCGGGGGGAGAGATCAGCCCCAGCATTTT	CASTTGGRDQPQHF	TRBV2	.	TRBJ1-5	.
TGTGCCAGCTCACCGGACAACTCCTACGAGCAGTACTTC	CASSPDNSYEQYF	TRBV18	.	TRBJ2-7	.
TGTGCCAGCAGCCCGGGACTAGCGGGGGGGCTGGACGAGCAGTACTTC	CASSPGLAGGLDEQYF	TRBV9	.	TRBJ2-7	TRBD2
TGTGCCAGTAGTATAGTCCGCCGAACAGCAAACACTGAAGCTTTCTTT	CASSIVRRTANTEAFF	TRBV19	.	TRBJ1-1	.
TGTGCCAGCAGTGAAAGAGCACTTTATAGCAATCAGCCCCAGCATTTT	CASSERALYSNQPQHF	TRBV2	.	TRBJ1-5	.
TGTGCCAGCAGCTGGTGGACCGGGGGCACTGAAGCTTTCTTT	CASSWWTGGTEAFF	TRBV5-4	.	TRBJ1-1	.
TGCGCCAGCAGCTTCCCTTTCGAGGAGAGGCCCTACAATGAGCAGTTCTTC	CASSFPFEERPYNEQFF	TRBV5-1	.	TRBJ2-1	.
TGTGCCAGCAGCGTAATGGGCGGGGGGGCCCTTGATCAGTTCTTC	CASSVMGGGALDQFF	TRBV7-3	.	TRBJ2-1	TRBD2
TGCGCCAGCAGCTTTTCAGGGGGCGCAAATGAGCAGTTCTTC	CASSFSGGANEQFF	TRBV5-1	.	TRBJ2-1	TRBD1
TGTGCCAGCAGTGGGACAGTCTATGGCTACACCTTC	CASSGTVYGYTF	TRBV6-1	.	TRBJ1-2	.
TGCGCCAGCAGCCAAGATCCCTGGGCTAGCGGGGGATACAATGAGCAGTTCTTC	CASSQDPWASGGYNEQFF	TRBV4-3	.	TRBJ2-1	TRBD2
TGTGCCAGCAGCCCCGACAGCTCCACTAACTATGGCTACACCTTC	CASSPDSSTNYGYTF	TRBV5-6	once	TRBJ1-2	.
TGTCCAAGCAGGGGAGGGACCTCTGGGGCCAACGTCCTGACTTTC	CPSRGGTSGANVLTF	TRBV2	.	TRBJ2-6	.
TGTGCCAGCAATACAGGGAGGGGTCACACCGGGGAGCTGTTTTTT	CASNTGRGHTGELFF	TRBV6-6	.	TRBJ2-2	.
TGTGCCAGCAGCTTAGACCTAGCTCAAGAGACCCAGTACTTC	CASSLDLAQETQYF	TRBV7-8	.	TRBJ2-5	.
TGTGCCAGTAGTCCCTATTGGGGGCAGAACACTGAAGCTTTCTTT	CASSPYWGQNTEAFF	TRBV19	.	TRBJ1-1	.
TGTGCCAGCAGCTGGGGACAGGTCGGAAACACCATATATTTT	CASSWGQVGNTIYF	TRBV5-8	.	TRBJ1-3	TRBD1
TGTGCCAGCAGGACTGAGGACAGGGAAGGCTACACCTTC	CASRTEDREGYTF	TRBV28	.	TRBJ1-2	TRBD1
TGTGCCAGCAGTCCGATACTAGCAGCTAGCACAGATACGCAGTATTTT	CASSPILAASTDTQYF	TRBV28	.	TRBJ2-3	.
TGTGCCAGCAGCTACAGGGGCGCTGAAGCTTTCTTT	CASSYRGAEAFF	TRBV7-9	.	TRBJ1-1	TRBD1
TGTGCCAGCAGCTTCTCCGGCGCAGGCACGCAGTATTTT	CASSFSGAGTQYF	TRBV11-2	.	TRBJ2-3	.
TGTGCCTGGAGTTCTAGCGAGCTTACTAAGCAGTTCTTC	CAWSSSELTKQFF	TRBV30	once	TRBJ2-1	.
TGTGCCAGCAGCCTAACAGGTATTTCGGGTCAGCCCCAGCATTTT	CASSLTGISGQPQHF	TRBV7-9	.	TRBJ1-5	.
TGTGCCAGTATGACCGGGACAGGGAACTACGAGCAGTACTTC	CASMTGTGNYEQYF	TRBV27	.	TRBJ2-7	TRBD1
TGCAGCGTTGAAGAAGTGGAGCATAACTATGGCTACACCTTC	CSVEEVEHNYGYTF	TRBV29-1	.	TRBJ1-2	.
TGCAGTGCAAGCGGACAGGGCTACACCTTC	CSASGQGYTF	TRBV20-1	.	TRBJ1-2	.
TGTGCCTGGAAGAGGACAGTGAACACCGGGGAGCTGTTTTTT	CAWKRTVNTGELFF	TRBV30	once	TRBJ2-2	.
TGTGCCAGCAGAGGGGTTGGGGAGACCCAGTACTTC	CASRGVGETQYF	TRBV27	.	TRBJ2-5	.
TGTGCCACCGGGGGGGGAAACCAAGAGACCCAGTACTTC	CATGGGNQETQYF	TRBV2	.	TRBJ2-5	TRBD2
TGTGCCAGCAGTGAAAGCATGGGACAGGGGGCTTCCGAGCAGTACTTC	CASSESMGQGASEQYF	TRBV6-1	.	TRBJ2-7	TRBD1
TGTGCCAGCAGCTTAGAGCCGGGTGGTCAGCCCCAGCATTTT	CASSLEPGGQPQHF	TRBV11-2	.	TRBJ1-5	.
TGTGCCAGCAGCTTGGAGCCGGCCGGGGTCGAGCAGTACTTC	CASSLEPAGVEQYF	TRBV5-6	once	TRBJ2-7	.
TGTGCCAGCAGCCAAGATGGGGAGGGGAGGTATGGCTACACCTTC	CASSQDGEGRYGYTF	TRBV4-2	.	TRBJ1-2	.
TGTGCCAGCAGTAGAGCGGGGGAGTCCCCCTACAATGAGCAGTTCTTC	CASSRAGESPYNEQFF	TRBV6-4	.	TRBJ2-1	TRBD2
TGTGCCAGCAGCTTAGGGCCCGTCGACACTGAAGCTTTCTTT	CASSLGPVDTEAFF	TRBV7-6	.	TRBJ1-1	.
TGTGCCAGCAGACCCTTGGAGGGACTACTCGGGGACGAGCAGTACTTC	CASRPLEGLLGDEQYF	TRBV28	.	TRBJ2-7	TRBD2
TGCGCCAGCAGCCATGCCGGGACTAGCGGGAATCGGGATACGCAGTATTTT	CASSHAGTSGNRDTQYF	TRBV4-1	.	TRBJ2-3	TRBD2
TGTGCCAGTAGTCCTCAGCGGGGCCAGTCTGAGTTCTTC	CASSPQRGQSEFF	TRBV19	.	TRBJ2-1	TRBD2
TGTGCCAGCAGTCCCGGGTATGGCAATCAGCCCCAGCATTTT	CASSPGYGNQPQHF	TRBV27	.	TRBJ1-5	.
TGTGCCAGCAGCCCGTCGCGGGGGGCCGAGGAGACCCAGTACTTC	CASSPSRGAEETQYF	TRBV7-9	.	TRBJ2-5	TRBD2
TGTGCCAGCAGTTTTTCTAGCAGCCAGTTCTTC	CASSFSSSQFF	TRBV28	many	TRBJ2-1	.
TGTGCCAGCAGTTTAACCCCGGTCCCAACAGGGTTAAGTTATGGCTACACCTTC	CASSLTPVPTGLSYGYTF	TRBV27	.	TRBJ1-2	.
TGTGCCAGCAGTAAAGGGGGTGGGGCCAACGTCCTGACTTTC	CASSKGGGANVLTF	TRBV28	.	TRBJ2-6	.
TGTGCCAGCCTCGTCAACAGCGGGGGGGCGTACAATGAGCAGTTCTTC	CASLVNSGGAYNEQFF	TRBV28	.	TRBJ2-1	TRBD2
TGTGCCTGGGGCGGGTTCTCTGGGGCCAACGTCCTGACTTTC	CAWGGFSGANVLTF	TRBV30	.	TRBJ2-6	.
TGTGCCAGCAGTGAAGCTGGGGCCAATGAGCAGTTCTTC	CASSEAGANEQFF	TRBV6-1	.	TRBJ2-1	.
TGTGCCAGCAGCGTTGGACAGGGAAGGGGACAGCCCCAGCATTTT	CASSVGQGRGQPQHF	TRBV5-5	.	TRBJ1-5	TRBD1
TGTGCCAGCAGCCAAGATAGGACTAGCGGGAGTGAGACCCAGTACTTC	CASSQDRTSGSETQYF	TRBV4-2	.	TRBJ2-5	TRBD2
TGCGCCAGCAGCCACGACAGGGCCGGGGGCTATGGCTACACCTTC	CASSHDRAGGYGYTF	TRBV5-1	.	TRBJ1-2	TRBD1
TGTGCCAGCAGTTCCGGACAGTTCCAAGAGACCCAGTACTTC	CASSSGQFQETQYF	TRBV11-2	.	TRBJ2-5	.
TGTGCTAGTGGTTTTGGACTAGCGGGGGGCCATAGCACAGATACGCAGTATTTT	CASGFGLAGGHSTDTQYF	TRBV12-5	.	TRBJ2-3	TRBD2
TGTGCCAGCAGCCAAATGCTAGTCAATACCGGGGAGCTGTTTTTT	CASSQMLVNTGELFF	TRBV4-2	.	TRBJ2-2	.